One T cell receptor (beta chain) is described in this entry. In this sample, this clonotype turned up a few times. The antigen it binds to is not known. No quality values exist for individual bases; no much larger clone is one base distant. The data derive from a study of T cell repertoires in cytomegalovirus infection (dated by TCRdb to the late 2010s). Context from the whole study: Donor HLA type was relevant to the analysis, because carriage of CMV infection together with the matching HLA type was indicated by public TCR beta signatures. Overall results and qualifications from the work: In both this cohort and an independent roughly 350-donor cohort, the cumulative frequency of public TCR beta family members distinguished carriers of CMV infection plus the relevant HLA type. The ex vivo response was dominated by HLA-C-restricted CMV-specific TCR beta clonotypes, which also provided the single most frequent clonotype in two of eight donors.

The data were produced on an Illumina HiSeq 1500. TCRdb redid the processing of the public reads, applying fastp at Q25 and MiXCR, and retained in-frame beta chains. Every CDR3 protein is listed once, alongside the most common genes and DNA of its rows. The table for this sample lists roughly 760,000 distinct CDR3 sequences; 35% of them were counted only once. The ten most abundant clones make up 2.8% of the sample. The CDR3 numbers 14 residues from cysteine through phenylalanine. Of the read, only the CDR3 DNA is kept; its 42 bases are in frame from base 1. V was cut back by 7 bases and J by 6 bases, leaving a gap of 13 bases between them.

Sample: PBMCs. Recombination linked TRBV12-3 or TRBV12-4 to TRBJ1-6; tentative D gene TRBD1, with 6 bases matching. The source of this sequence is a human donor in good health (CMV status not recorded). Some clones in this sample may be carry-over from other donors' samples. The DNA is TGTGCCAGCACCAAGGACAGCTTTAATTCACCCCTCCACTTT. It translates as CASTKDSFNSPLHF.